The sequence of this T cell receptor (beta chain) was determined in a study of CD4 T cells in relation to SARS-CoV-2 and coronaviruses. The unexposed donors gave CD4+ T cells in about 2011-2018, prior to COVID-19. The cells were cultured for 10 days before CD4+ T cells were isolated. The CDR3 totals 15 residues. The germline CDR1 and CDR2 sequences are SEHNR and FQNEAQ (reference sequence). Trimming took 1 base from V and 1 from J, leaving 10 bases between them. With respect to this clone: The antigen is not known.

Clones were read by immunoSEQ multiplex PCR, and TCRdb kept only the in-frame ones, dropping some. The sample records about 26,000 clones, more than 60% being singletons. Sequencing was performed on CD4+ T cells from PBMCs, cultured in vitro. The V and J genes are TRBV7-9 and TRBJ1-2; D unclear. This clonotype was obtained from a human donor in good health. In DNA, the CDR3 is TGTGCCAGCAGCTTAGTCGCCAGGAGTAACTATGGCTACACCTTC. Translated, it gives CASSLVARSNYGYTF. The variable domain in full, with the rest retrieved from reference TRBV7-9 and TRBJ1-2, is DTGVSQNPRHKITKRGQNVTFRCDPISEHNRLYWYRQTLGQGPEFLTYFQNEAQLEKSRLLSDRFSAERPKGSFSTLEIQRTEQGDSAMYLCASSLVARSNYGYTFGSGTRLTVV.